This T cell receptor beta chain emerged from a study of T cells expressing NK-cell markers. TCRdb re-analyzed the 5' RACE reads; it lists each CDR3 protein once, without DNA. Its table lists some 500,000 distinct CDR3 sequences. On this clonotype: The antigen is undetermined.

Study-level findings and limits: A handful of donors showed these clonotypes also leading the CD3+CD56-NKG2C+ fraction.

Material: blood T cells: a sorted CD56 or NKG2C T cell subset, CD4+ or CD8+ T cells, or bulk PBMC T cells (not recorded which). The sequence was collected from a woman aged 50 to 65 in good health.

The CDR3 spells CASSLRGCEQFF. The V gene is TRBV13, the J gene TRBJ2-1; TCRdb selects TRBD1, and the lack of DNA leaves this call unchecked. Germline V gives CDR1 PRHDT, CDR2 FYEKMQ (reference sequence). The CDR3 length is 12 residues.